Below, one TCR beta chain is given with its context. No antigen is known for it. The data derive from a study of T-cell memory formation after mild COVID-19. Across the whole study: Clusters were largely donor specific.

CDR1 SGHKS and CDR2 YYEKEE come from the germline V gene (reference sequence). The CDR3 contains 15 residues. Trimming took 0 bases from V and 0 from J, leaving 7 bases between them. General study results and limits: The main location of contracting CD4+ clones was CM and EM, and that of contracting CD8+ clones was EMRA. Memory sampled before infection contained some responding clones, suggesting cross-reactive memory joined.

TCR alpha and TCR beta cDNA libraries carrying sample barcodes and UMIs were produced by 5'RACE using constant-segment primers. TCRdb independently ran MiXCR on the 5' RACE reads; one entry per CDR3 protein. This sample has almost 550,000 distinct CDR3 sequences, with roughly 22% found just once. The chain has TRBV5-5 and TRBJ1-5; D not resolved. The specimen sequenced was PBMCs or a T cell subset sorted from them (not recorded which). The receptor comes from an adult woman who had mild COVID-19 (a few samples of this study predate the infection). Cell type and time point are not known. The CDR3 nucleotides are TGTGCCAGCAGCTTGGACAGCCCTAGCAATCAGCCCCAGCATTTT. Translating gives CASSLDSPSNQPQHF.